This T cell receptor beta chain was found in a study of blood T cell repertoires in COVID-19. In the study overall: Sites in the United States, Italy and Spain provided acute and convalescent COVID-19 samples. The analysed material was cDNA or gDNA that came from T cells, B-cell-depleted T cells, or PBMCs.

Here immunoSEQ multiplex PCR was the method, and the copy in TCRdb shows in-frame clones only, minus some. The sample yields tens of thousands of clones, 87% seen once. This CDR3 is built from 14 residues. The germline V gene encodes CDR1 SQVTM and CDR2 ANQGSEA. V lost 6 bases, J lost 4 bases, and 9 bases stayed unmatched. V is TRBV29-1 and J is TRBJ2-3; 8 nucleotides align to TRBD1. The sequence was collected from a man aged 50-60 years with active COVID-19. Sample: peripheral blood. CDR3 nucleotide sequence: TGCAGCGTAGCGGACAGGGTCGGGTCAGATACGCAGTATTTT. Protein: CSVADRVGSDTQYF.